The 26 T cell receptor beta chains below come from one sample, sequenced in a study of blood T cell repertoires in COVID-19. Assay: immunoSEQ multiplex PCR; the TCRdb copy retains only in-frame clones and omits some. In the table there are around 370,000 clones, 85% to 90% of which are singletons. The source material was PBMCs or T cells enriched from blood (not recorded which). Receptors originate from a woman aged 18-29 years who had recovered from COVID-19.

This sequence joins TRBV9 and TRBJ1-6; the match to TRBD1 covers 7 bases. Germline V gene lookup returns CDR1 SGDLS and CDR2 YYNGEE. J gave up 4 bases and V 3 bases, and 10 bases lay outside the gene matches. The CDR3 loop spans 17 amino acids. This chain's CDR3 is CASSGSGTAVYNSPLHF. CDR3 bases: TGTGCCAGCAGCGGATCCGGGACAGCAGTGTATAATTCACCCCTCCACTTT.

V is TRBV7-3 and J is TRBJ2-2, with 9 bases that match TRBD2. The CDR3 runs to 14 residues. Germline assignment: CDR1 SGHTA and CDR2 FQGTGA. Trimming took 7 bases from V and 5 from J; bases not matched to a gene: 5. The chain's CDR3 is CASTNSGGTGELFF. The CDR3 nucleotides are TGTGCCAGCACCAATAGCGGGGGAACCGGGGAGCTGTTTTTT.

For the CDR3, the DNA is TGTGCCAGCAGCGTAGCAGGAGGGGGCGCAGATGGAAACACCATATATTTT. Translated: CASSVAGGGADGNTIYF. V usage is TRBV9 and J usage is TRBJ1-3; 7 bases are a match to TRBD1. Germline lookup yields CDR1 SGDLS and CDR2 YYNGEE. V lost 0 bases and J lost 3; bases outside the gene matches: 9. The CDR3 has 17 residues.

V usage is TRBV6-1 and J usage is TRBJ2-7; D perhaps matches TRBD1 (5 bases). CDR3 length: 15 residues. V lost 1 base, J lost 6 bases, and 16 bases lay in between. CDR1 and CDR2 from the germline V gene are MNHNS and SASEGT. CDR3 in amino acids: CASSEEAREWSEQYF. The CDR3, as DNA: TGTGCCAGCAGTGAAGAGGCCAGGGAATGGTCCGAGCAGTACTTC.

This chain uses TRBV12-3 or TRBV12-4 with TRBJ1-2; 8 bases match TRBD1. V shed 4 bases, J shed 8 bases, and the junction held 6 bases outside the gene matches. The CDR3 has 13 amino acids. DNA for the CDR3: TGTGCCAGCAGTTCCTCGGACAGGGCAGGCTACACCTTC. Its translation: CASSSSDRAGYTF.

The V gene is TRBV5-6, the J gene TRBJ2-3, with 7 positions matching TRBD1. The CDR3 length is 14 residues. V gave up 4 bases and J gave up 2 bases; unmatched junction bases: 4. Germline V CDR1 and CDR2: SGHDT, YYEEEE. CDR3 region: CASSLGGDTDTQYF. The CDR3 nucleotides are TGTGCCAGCAGCCTAGGGGGCGACACAGATACGCAGTATTTT.

The table lists this clone with a few counts. The CDR3 DNA follows: TGTGCCATCAGTGAGGGCTCCGGGACAGGGACTAATCAGCCCCAGCATTTT. Translating gives CAISEGSGTGTNQPQHF. This rearrangement joins TRBV10-3 to TRBJ1-5, with 9 bases lining up with TRBD1. Germline values: CDR1 ENHRY, CDR2 SYGVKD. J gave up 4 bases and V 2 bases, and 9 bases lay outside the gene matches. The CDR3 totals 17 residues.

The chain joins TRBV7-8 to TRBJ2-7; possible D gene TRBD1, 6 bases. CDR1 and CDR2 from the germline V gene are SGHVS and FQNEAQ. Trimming stripped 0 bases from V and 1 base from J, with 10 bases between. CDR3 length equals 15 residues. This chain's CDR3 is CASSLAETGSYEQYF. CDR3 bases: TGTGCCAGCAGCTTAGCGGAGACAGGTTCCTACGAGCAGTACTTC.

The rearrangement uses TRBV5-1 and TRBJ1-1; D not certain. Germline loops: CDR1 SGHRS, CDR2 YFSETQ. This CDR3 spans 15 amino acids. V gave up 3 bases and J gave up 1 base, with 13 bases separating them. The CDR3: CASSSPGGPNTEAFF. The DNA of the CDR3 is TGCGCCAGCAGCTCACCTGGAGGGCCGAACACTGAAGCTTTCTTT.

This clone was detected only a few times. J is TRBJ2-3 and V is TRBV6-1; 9 positions match TRBD2. CDR1 is MNHNS, CDR2 SASEGT, per germline. The CDR3 is 15 amino acids. V lost 3 bases and J lost 4; bases outside the gene matches: 5. DNA for the CDR3: TGTGCCAGCAGTGAGGGCGGGGGGGCGGCAGATACGCAGTATTTT. Translation: CASSEGGGAADTQYF.

This sequence joins TRBV6-5 and TRBJ1-1; no clear D gene. Per the germline V gene, CDR1 is MNHEY and CDR2 is SVGAGI. V was shortened by 2 bases and J by 0 bases, with 10 bases between the two germline ends. The CDR3 extends over 15 amino acids. CDR3 region: CASSYNSALNTEAFF. The CDR3 bases are TGTGCCAGCAGTTACAACAGTGCACTGAACACTGAAGCTTTCTTT.

This chain connects TRBV13 to TRBJ2-2; 7 bases agree with TRBD2. With 7 bases clipped from V and 4 bases from J, the junction kept 6 bases outside the gene matches. This CDR3 is built from 14 residues. Germline loops: CDR1 PRHDT, CDR2 FYEKMQ (reference sequence). The CDR3 nucleotides read TGTGCCAGCATCCGTCTAGCGGTCACCGGGGAGCTGTTTTTT. Translating it yields CASIRLAVTGELFF.

The chain uses TRBV2 and TRBJ2-3; TRBD2 is a possible D gene (6 bases). From germline, CDR1 is SNHLY and CDR2 FYNNEI. The CDR3 contains 17 residues. V lost 6 bases to trimming and J lost 1 base, with 20 bases between them. Here the CDR3 DNA reads TGTGCCAGCAGAGACCCCCTAGCTAGCGACCGCACAGATACGCAGTATTTT. This gives the protein CASRDPLASDRTDTQYF. Variable domain in full (rest from reference TRBV2 and TRBJ2-3): EPEVTQTPSHQVTQMGQEVILRCVPISNHLYFYWYRQILGQKVEFLVSFYNNEISEKSEIFDDQFSVERPDGSNFTLKIRSTKLEDSAMYFCASRDPLASDRTDTQYFGPGTRLTVL.

V usage is TRBV6-5 and J usage is TRBJ1-4, with TRBD1 matching over 9 bases. Trimming cost V 0 bases and J 8 bases; bases outside gene matches: 4. CDR1 and CDR2 (germline): MNHEY, SVGAGI. This CDR3 contains 15 residues. This CDR3 is CASSYSGQGYEKLFF. Here the CDR3 DNA reads TGTGCCAGCAGTTACTCGGGACAGGGATACGAAAAACTGTTTTTT.

This clone has only a few counts. The V gene is TRBV6-4, the J gene TRBJ2-5; TRBD2 might be the D (6 bases). The CDR3 is 15 residues long. Between the trimmed V and J ends, which lost 6 bases and 5 bases, there was a span of 19 bases. CDR1 and CDR2 (germline): MRHNA, SNTAGT. CDR3 residues: CASRGTCKGRETQYF. The CDR3 DNA reads TGTGCCAGCAGAGGTACGTGCAAAGGGAGGGAGACCCAGTACTTC.

The chain couples TRBV18 to TRBJ1-4, with no clear D. V lost 2 bases and J 8 bases, leaving 15 bases between the germline ends. The CDR3 has 15 residues. Germline loops: CDR1 KGHSH, CDR2 LQKENI. The CDR3 sequence is CASSPAVVEREKLFF. CDR3 sequence (DNA): TGTGCCAGCTCACCAGCGGTTGTCGAACGAGAAAAACTGTTTTTT.

The CDR3 loop reads CASRDRGSNEQFF. As DNA, the CDR3 is TGTGCCAGCAGGGACAGGGGATCCAATGAGCAGTTCTTC. The chain combines TRBV27 with TRBJ2-1; 9 nucleotides match TRBD1. The CDR3 length is 13 residues. Trimming took 6 bases from V and 6 from J; bases not matched to a gene: 3. Germline-derived CDR1 and CDR2 are MNHEY and SMNVEV (reference sequence).

V and J are TRBV24-1 and TRBJ2-5, with 7 bases that match TRBD2. CDR1 and CDR2 (germline): KGHDR, SFDVKD. The junction had 11 bases not matched to a gene; V was cut back by 4 bases and J by 4 bases. The CDR3 has 16 amino acids. This chain's CDR3 is CATSDSRSGARETQYF. The CDR3 DNA is TGTGCCACCAGTGACTCCCGCAGCGGGGCACGAGAGACCCAGTACTTC.

This clone was observed a single time. The rearrangement uses TRBV2 and TRBJ2-6; D remains unclear. Looked up from germline, CDR1 is SNHLY and CDR2 is FYNNEI. The CDR3 is 14 amino acids. The V gene lost 3 bases and the J gene lost 0 bases, with 3 bases spanning the gap. The CDR3 region has the DNA TGTGCCAGCAGTGACAGCTCTGGGGCCAACGTCCTGACTTTC. It yields the protein CASSDSSGANVLTF.

The rearrangement links TRBV25-1 to TRBJ2-2; tentative D call: TRBD2 (6 bases). The CDR3 runs to 16 residues. Germline CDR1 and CDR2: MGHDK and SYGVNS. V lost 5 bases to trimming and J lost 1 base, with 14 bases between them. CDR3 sequence reads: CASSLLDYWNTGELFF. The CDR3 nucleotides read TGTGCCAGCAGTCTATTGGACTACTGGAACACCGGGGAGCTGTTTTTT.

The chain recombines TRBV14 with TRBJ2-5; 7 positions match TRBD2. Germline CDR1 SGHDN, CDR2 FVKESK. The length of the CDR3 is 14 residues. The V and J ends lost 4 bases and 5 bases, in that order; junction bases with no gene match: 7. Here the CDR3 DNA reads TGTGCCAGCAGCCCTGGTCTAGCGGCGGAGACCCAGTACTTC. Encoded protein: CASSPGLAAETQYF. The whole variable domain, remainder taken from reference TRBV14 and TRBJ2-5, is EAGVTQFPSHSVIEKGQTVTLRCDPISGHDNLYWYRRVMGKEIKFLLHFVKESKQDESGMPNNRFLAERTGGTYSTLKVQPAELEDSGVYFCASSPGLAAETQYFGPGTRLLVL.

V gene TRBV27 combines with J gene TRBJ1-4; tentative D call: TRBD1 (6 bases). Per the germline V gene, CDR1 is MNHEY and CDR2 is SMNVEV (reference sequence). The CDR3 is 15 amino acids. V gave up 6 bases and J gave up 4 bases, with 15 bases separating them. The CDR3 DNA sequence: TGTGCCAGCAGGGAATTCCAGGGGATTAATGAAAAACTGTTTTTT. Its translation is CASREFQGINEKLFF.

The V call is TRBV7-9, the J call TRBJ2-3, with D possibly TRBD1 on 6 matching bases. CDR1 and CDR2 from the germline V gene are SEHNR and FQNEAQ (reference sequence). Trimming took 5 bases from V and 3 from J, leaving 15 bases between them. This CDR3 spans 15 amino acids. The CDR3 loop is CASSPQGGGTDTQYF. DNA of the CDR3: TGTGCCAGCAGCCCACAGGGTGGTGGAACAGATACGCAGTATTTT.

This chain links TRBV7-8 with TRBJ1-1; maybe TRBD1 (5 bases). In germline, CDR1 is SGHVS, CDR2 FQNEAQ. The CDR3 extends over 16 amino acids. V was cut by 3 bases and J by 1 base, with 15 bases left in between. This CDR3 reads CASSFLSSTANTEAFF. The CDR3 nucleotides read TGTGCCAGCAGCTTCCTCTCCTCGACAGCGAACACTGAAGCTTTCTTT.

The chain combines TRBV27 with TRBJ2-1, with TRBD2 matching 8 bases. Germline-derived CDR1 and CDR2 are MNHEY and SMNVEV (reference sequence). V dropped 3 bases and J dropped 5; count of bases not matched to a gene: 12. CDR3 length: 17 amino acids. The CDR3 DNA is TGTGCCAGCAGTTTTTCGGTACCGGGGGGGCAGAACAATGAGCAGTTCTTC. Amino acids: CASSFSVPGGQNNEQFF.

The chain has TRBV4-1 and TRBJ1-4, with D possibly matching TRBD1 (5 bases). CDR3 length equals 17 residues. The germline V gene has CDR1 MGHRA and CDR2 YSYEKL. The V end was cut by 2 bases, the J end by 0 bases, with 13 bases between. The CDR3 spells CASSQWGEAATNEKLFF. DNA for the CDR3: TGCGCCAGCAGCCAATGGGGCGAGGCTGCAACTAATGAAAAACTGTTTTTT.